The clone carrying this TCR beta chain was detected only once. The sample belongs to a study of CD8 T cells in Susac syndrome. RNA was extracted with the RNeasy kit, and a quantity of roughly 0.5 to 1 ug was reverse transcribed using random hexamers. The amplification used immunoSEQ multiplex PCR on TCR beta CDR3; it spanned 54 Vbeta and 13 Jbeta. TCRdb reprocessed the immunoSEQ multiplex PCR reads with MiXCR, giving one entry per CDR3 protein. The data show around 120,000 distinct CDR3 sequences, with less than 95% seen just once and 0.1% to 0.15% held by the top ten. The sample comprised CD4+ T cells from PBMCs. This sequence originates from a human donor with multiple sclerosis.

In DNA, the CDR3 is TGTGCCTGGACGCAGAGTATCTCCTACAATGAGCAGTTCTTC. Translating gives CAWTQSISYNEQFF. The chain recombines TRBV30 with TRBJ2-1; D is uncertain. The CDR3 runs to 14 residues. Per germline, CDR1 GTSNPN and CDR2 SVGIG (reference sequence). V lost 4 bases to trimming and J lost 0 bases, with 10 bases between them.